This paragraph covers one TCR beta chain sequence. Germline CDR1 reads SGHAT; CDR2 reads FQNNGV. There are 16 residues in the CDR3. With V trimmed by 1 base and J by 5 bases, 9 bases remained unmatched. This specimen comes from a study of control samples from healthy donors and cancer patients. This table comes from immunoSEQ multiplex PCR, and its TCRdb copy is limited to in-frame clones, with some not included. The top ten hold over 1.1% of the sample, which has 150,000 to 200,000 clones, over 85% seen once. The V call is TRBV11-2, the J call TRBJ1-2, with 8 bases fitting TRBD1. The sequenced material came from blood. The receptor was isolated from a man aged 18 to 29 in good health. The CDR3 region has the DNA TGTGCCAGCAGCTTAGGGCCCGAGACAGGGGAATATGGCTACACCTTC. It codes for CASSLGPETGEYGYTF. The whole variable domain, remainder taken from reference TRBV11-2 and TRBJ1-2, is EAGVAQSPRYKIIEKRQSVAFWCNPISGHATLYWYQQILGQGPKLLIQFQNNGVVDDSQLPKDRFSAERLKGVDSTLKIQPAKLEDSAVYLCASSLGPETGEYGYTFGSGTRLTVV.